This T cell receptor beta chain came from a study of PD-1 blockade in classical Hodgkin lymphoma. Study details: A 3 mg/kg intravenous dose of nivolumab was received by patients every 2 weeks. Study results and limitations: Newly diagnosed patients reportedly trailed healthy donors in baseline TCR diversity. Significantly greater TCR diversity emerged by C4D1 in CD4+ cells but not CD8+ cells.

Germline V gives CDR1 SGHRS, CDR2 YFSETQ. Unmatched junction bases numbered 8, after V lost 2 bases and J lost 5 bases. The CDR3 sequence is 15 residues long. Method: immunoSEQ multiplex PCR; TCRdb's copy keeps in-frame clones and lacks some. This table has 35,000 to 45,000 clones, roughly 70% appearing once. In this sample, this clone is medium-sized. Its matching antigen is unknown. All patients relapsed after autologous stem cell transplantation, and brentuximab vedotin exposure varied. V is TRBV5-1 and J is TRBJ1-1; 8 bases match TRBD1. This TCR derives from a human donor with classical Hodgkin lymphoma. Here the sequenced sample was peripheral blood mononuclear cells (PBMCs), taken before the second cycle of nivolumab. The CDR3: CASSFTLTGVTEAFF. The DNA of the CDR3 is TGCGCCAGCAGCTTTACACTGACAGGGGTGACTGAAGCTTTCTTT.